The source of this T cell receptor (beta chain) is a study of T cells after posttransplantation cyclophosphamide (dated by TCRdb to the mid-2010s). In terms of the full investigation: T cell repertoire reconstitution was tracked by TRB sequencing after myeloablative bone marrow transplantation in which posttransplantation cyclophosphamide was used as GVHD prophylaxis. Blood from all 35 or so PTCy patients with 1-year posttransplant specimens was subjected to TRB sequencing. Public TRB sequences were searched against a database of over 3,000 sequences associated with responses to pathogens, tumor antigens, self-antigens and alloantigens. Samples from a few dozen PTCy-treated patients and 15 to 20 related bone marrow donors of those patients were subjected to antigen receptor sequencing. Because TRA and TRB clonality correlated tightly in about 9 samples, the subsequent TCR analyses were limited to TRB only. Up to 3 additional blood samples from 2 to 5.2 years after transplant were also TRB-sequenced in 3 patients, as was pretransplant blood from a handful of patients. What the authors observed across the whole study: The TRB repertoires of T cells infiltrating skin or the GI tract showed only limited overlap with the TRB repertoires found in blood. Across around 40 patients, TRB clonality was highly associated with recipient CMV seropositivity and CMV reactivation, and diversity in PTCy patients was similar to diversity in CNI/methotrexate controls. Donor-recipient similarity was low at 1-2 months but increased during the first year, and donor CD8+ memory clones often dominated later blood repertoires.

V and J lose 7 bases and 1 base, and a span of 14 bases separates them. For CDR1 and CDR2, the germline V gene lists MNHNS and SASEGT. Including cysteine and phenylalanine, the CDR3 has 14 amino acids. The kept DNA is CDR3 alone, 42 bases in frame from the first base. Regarding this clone: Its cognate antigen has yet to be identified. Nothing much larger sits one base from this clone, and base qualities are not available.

Genomic DNA was used for TRB sequencing, which was performed with the immunoSEQ assay at survey resolution or with the hsTCRB kit. The authors' analysis ran thus. The immunoSEQ software handled initial read processing, and the LymphoSeq R package was used for repertoire analyses. Clonality was computed as 1 minus normalized Shannon entropy, and a Gini coefficient was also calculated for each TRB dataset. To infer phenotypes in unsorted samples, TRB sequences from sorted subsets of the recipient or donor were mapped onto the unsorted samples of the same recipient. Entries here come from immuneACCESS through TCRdb and include only in-frame sequences with V and J called. Some clones fail to appear in such tables; in the studies checked, an unresolved V gene covers under half of the shortfall, and the cause of the remainder is unknown. That table furnishes V, J and clone size, whereas the DNA furnished D and trimming. Across this sample there are under 4,000 clones, with around 85% seen only once. Clones ranked in the top ten supply 6% to 7.5% of the sample.

The treatment or condition tag for this specimen amounts to: high-dose cyclophosphamide on days +3 and +4 as single-agent GVHD prophylaxis. For conditioning, the PTCy patients got busulfan and fludarabine, then a related or unrelated marrow graft, followed by cyclophosphamide on days +3 and +4. The PTCy-treated patients were enrolled in a prospective multi-institutional clinical trial. Mononuclear cells from peripheral blood and bone marrow were separated by Ficoll-Hypaque density centrifugation and then cryopreserved. The rearrangement joined TRBV6-1 to TRBJ2-7; a tentative D call is TRBD2 (7 bases match). The specimen was PBMCs, collected after allogeneic stem cell transplant with posttransplant cyclophosphamide. The sequence derives from a female patient aged 50-59 years who received an allogeneic stem cell transplant from an unrelated donor, was CMV-positive, and had acute and chronic GVHD. Some T cells may originate with the graft donor following a transplant. CDR3 sequence: CASIGGADSYEQYF. The nucleotides read TGTGCCAGCATAGGGGGGGCCGATTCCTACGAGCAGTACTTC.